This TCR beta chain was captured by sequencing in a study of technical replicates of blood from a handful of donors. Method: immunoSEQ multiplex PCR; TCRdb's copy keeps in-frame clones and lacks some. The sample consists of about 94,000 clones, more than 90% of them appearing once. V lost 8 bases to trimming and J lost 4 bases; unmatched junction nucleotides: 8. The CDR3 spans 14 residues. Germline V gene data show CDR1 as MNHNY and CDR2 as SVGAGI (reference sequence). The sample taken for sequencing was T cells isolated from PBMCs. The V gene is TRBV6-6, the J gene TRBJ2-5, with 9 bases fitting TRBD1. This clonotype was obtained from a human donor in good health. CDR3 sequence reads: CASSSGQGIETQYF. CDR3 in DNA: TGTGCCAGCTCGTCGGGACAGGGAATAGAGACCCAGTACTTC.